This paragraph covers one T cell receptor beta chain sequence. Antigen: not known. This sample was taken from a study of cytotoxic CD8 clonotypes in ibrutinib-treated CLL. Background on the study: Response samples were obtained once patients had received a median about 12 months of treatment, range 6 to 36. Each sample contained, on average, under 260,000 productive templates and about 88,000 productive rearrangements. Whole-study results and caveats: Baseline clonality, above age-matched healthy donor levels, tracked circulating CD8+ T-cell counts.

The CDR3 has 15 amino acids. The V and J ends lost 6 bases and 1 base, in that order; junction bases with no gene match: 7. Germline lookup yields CDR1 LNHDA and CDR2 SQIVND (reference sequence). Investigators sought sequencing depths of between 1 in 200,000 and 1 in 1 million T cells. Profiling relied on immunoSEQ multiplex PCR, and the TCRdb table lists in-frame clones only, not all of them. The sample records around 140,000 clones, around 84% being singletons. Sequencing used PBMCs, obtained after 36 months of ibrutinib treatment. The source of this sequence is a human donor with chronic lymphocytic leukemia. The chain couples TRBV19 to TRBJ2-5; 8 positions agree with TRBD2. DNA of the CDR3: TGTGCCAGTAGCACAACTAGCGGAGTCCAAGAGACCCAGTACTTC. It yields the protein CASSTTSGVQETQYF. Full variable domain (remainder filled in from reference TRBV19 and TRBJ2-5): DGGITQSPKYLFRKEGQNVTLSCEQNLNHDAMYWYRQDPGQGLRLIYYSQIVNDFQKGDIAEGYSVSREKKESFPLTVTSAQKNPTAFYLCASSTTSGVQETQYFGPGTRLLVL.